This T cell receptor beta chain came from a study of OX40 agonist ivuxolimab in advanced cancers. Looking at the study overall: Patients received ivuxolimab, an agonistic anti-OX40 (CD134) antibody.

Germline assignment: CDR1 SEHNR and CDR2 FQNEAQ (reference sequence). This CDR3 has 15 residues. The V and J ends lost 5 bases and 3 bases respectively, with 16 bases between them. TCRdb keeps only in-frame clones here, not all; method: immunoSEQ multiplex PCR. The repertoire holds some 50,000 clones, with 70% to 90% as singletons. J is TRBJ1-1 and V is TRBV7-9, with D maybe TRBD1 (5 bases). The input for sequencing was CD4+ or CD8+ T cells sorted from blood, taken in a trial of the OX40 agonist ivuxolimab. The sequence came from an adult with an advanced solid tumor such as melanoma, head and neck, liver or kidney cancer. The CDR3 loop is CASSPGSSRYTEAFF. The CDR3 nucleotides are TGTGCCAGCAGCCCAGGGAGTTCCCGATACACTGAAGCTTTCTTT.